The 16 T cell receptor beta chains in this list originate from one sample, sequenced in a study of blood T cell repertoires in COVID-19. Clones were read by immunoSEQ multiplex PCR, and TCRdb kept only the in-frame ones, dropping some. The data contain 410,000 or so clones, 70% to 90% of them singletons. Specimen: peripheral blood. The receptors here all came from a woman aged 40 to 50 with COVID-19, enrolled during active disease.

The chain recombines TRBV19 with TRBJ1-1; the match to TRBD1 covers 9 bases. V was clipped by 6 bases and J by 1 base; unmatched bases: 6. The germline gives CDR1 LNHDA, CDR2 SQIVND (reference sequence). This CDR3 has 15 amino acids. The CDR3 nucleotides are TGTGCCAGTAGCGCCCGGGGACAGGGGAACACTGAAGCTTTCTTT. Protein: CASSARGQGNTEAFF.

The chain uses TRBV28 and TRBJ1-2; D is undetermined. The CDR3 contains 12 residues. In germline, CDR1 is MDHEN, CDR2 SYDVKM. V was pared by 6 bases and J by 2 bases, with 7 bases between. This chain's CDR3 is CASRVQNYGYTF. CDR3 sequence (DNA): TGTGCCAGCAGGGTACAAAACTATGGCTACACCTTC.

This chain uses TRBV27 with TRBJ1-4, with 7 bases matching TRBD1. CDR1 and CDR2 (germline): MNHEY, SMNVEV (reference sequence). Unmatched junction bases numbered 7, after V lost 5 bases and J lost 7 bases. This CDR3 spans 14 amino acids. This CDR3 is CASSRGTAFEKLFF. The CDR3, as DNA: TGTGCCAGCAGTCGGGGGACAGCATTTGAAAAACTGTTTTTT.

V is TRBV28 and J is TRBJ1-5; possible D gene TRBD1, 6 bases. Trimming stripped 6 bases from V and 2 bases from J, with 17 bases between. The CDR3 totals 16 residues. Looked up from germline, CDR1 is MDHEN and CDR2 is SYDVKM. The CDR3 reads CASSPQTGQGNQPQHF. The CDR3 DNA sequence: TGTGCCAGCAGCCCTCAGACAGGCCAGGGCAATCAGCCCCAGCATTTT.

J is TRBJ1-1 and V is TRBV29-1; D might be TRBD1 (6 bases). V shed 8 bases and J shed 11 bases, with 12 bases lying between them. This CDR3 contains 9 residues. Germline values: CDR1 SQVTM, CDR2 ANQGSEA. CDR3 DNA sequence: TGCAGCACAAGACAGGCGGCTTTCTTT. This translates into CSTRQAAFF.

The V and J genes are TRBV13 and TRBJ2-1, with 7 bases matching TRBD1. J gave up 8 bases and V 2 bases, and 6 bases lay outside the gene matches. CDR3 length equals 14 residues. Germline CDR1 and CDR2: PRHDT and FYEKMQ (reference sequence). The CDR3 coding sequence is TGTGCCAGCAGCTTAAGCGGACAGGCCCATGAGCAGTTCTTC. This encodes CASSLSGQAHEQFF.

The rearrangement joins TRBV2 to TRBJ1-5, with TRBD1 matching 11 bases. Trimming removed 5 bases from V and 6 bases from J; junction bases left unmatched: 18. The CDR3 is 19 residues long. The germline CDR1 and CDR2 sequences are SNHLY and FYNNEI. This CDR3 reads CASSYNRANLGTGGQPQHF. As DNA, the CDR3 is TGTGCCAGCAGTTATAATCGAGCCAATTTAGGGACAGGGGGTCAGCCCCAGCATTTT.

The chain has TRBV30 and TRBJ1-6, with 7 nucleotides matching TRBD1. Germline values: CDR1 GTSNPN, CDR2 SVGIG (reference sequence). CDR3 length: 14 amino acids. The V segment lost 4 bases and the J segment 8 bases; nucleotides outside the gene matches: 8. Written as DNA, the CDR3 is TGTGCCTGGAAGTCAGACAGGGCGGATTCACCCCTCCACTTT. Amino acid sequence: CAWKSDRADSPLHF.

Only one count was recorded for this clone. The J gene is TRBJ1-4, the V gene TRBV3-1 (or the pseudogene TRBV3-2); the D is unclear. Germline loops: CDR1 LGHDT, CDR2 YNNKEL (reference sequence). CDR3 length equals 14 residues. V was pared by 1 base and J by 5 bases, with 8 bases between. The CDR3 protein is CASSQGVQNEKLFF. As DNA, the CDR3 is TGTGCCAGCAGCCAAGGGGTACAGAATGAAAAACTGTTTTTT.

This clone was detected once. The chain links TRBV21-1 to TRBJ1-5. TRBV21-1 is termed a pseudogene. The CDR3 runs to 15 residues. CDR3 region: CASSKRGYSNQPQHF. CDR3 sequence (DNA): TGTGCCAGCAGCAAACGAGGTTATAGCAATCAGCCCCAGCATTTT.

The V gene is TRBV7-3, the J gene TRBJ2-2; D call uncertain. The CDR3 is made up of 15 amino acids. Germline CDR1 and CDR2: SGHTA and FQGTGA. Trimming cost V 1 base and J 1 base, with 7 bases left between them. This CDR3 is CASSLNPGNTGELFF. The CDR3 nucleotides read TGTGCCAGCAGCTTAAATCCCGGGAACACCGGGGAGCTGTTTTTT.

The V and J genes are TRBV19 and TRBJ1-2; perhaps TRBD1 as D (5 bases). The CDR3 is 11 residues long. Trimming pared 4 bases from V and 7 bases from J, leaving 7 bases between. CDR1 is LNHDA and CDR2 is SQIVND in the germline V gene (reference sequence). The CDR3 reads CASSTGPGYTF. The CDR3 DNA reads as TGTGCCAGTAGTACAGGGCCTGGCTACACCTTC.

The rearrangement joins TRBV9 to TRBJ2-3; D uncertain. Germline CDR1 reads SGDLS; CDR2 reads YYNGEE. Trimming removed 4 bases from V and 0 bases from J, with 12 bases in between. The CDR3 sequence is 15 residues long. CDR3 sequence reads: CASSRLLTSTDTQYF. CDR3 in DNA: TGTGCCAGCAGCCGTCTCCTTACTAGCACAGATACGCAGTATTTT.

J is TRBJ1-4 and V is TRBV5-5, with D tentatively TRBD1 (6 bases). This CDR3 has 15 residues. Germline V lookup: CDR1 SGHKS, CDR2 YYEKEE (reference sequence). V was shortened by 0 bases and J by 7 bases, with 13 bases between the two germline ends. The CDR3 spells CASSLDGRGGEKLFF. In DNA form, the CDR3 reads TGTGCCAGCAGCTTGGATGGCAGGGGCGGTGAAAAACTGTTTTTT.

This chain uses TRBV7-2 with TRBJ2-1; 14 positions match TRBD2. CDR3 length: 15 residues. The ends lost 5 bases at V and 7 bases at J; junction bases unmatched: 4. CDR1 and CDR2 (germline): SGHTA, FQGNSA. Written as DNA, the CDR3 is TGTGCCAGCAGCCCGGGACTAGCGGGAGTTAATGAGCAGTTCTTC. Residues: CASSPGLAGVNEQFF.

The rearrangement uses TRBV14 and TRBJ1-2, with a tentative D call TRBD1 (6 bases). This CDR3 contains 15 residues. Germline CDR1 reads SGHDN; CDR2 reads FVKESK. V gave up 2 bases and J gave up 4 bases, with 14 bases separating them. In DNA, the CDR3 is TGTGCCAGCAGCCAACACAGGGAGCCTCGCTATGGCTACACCTTC. Its protein is CASSQHREPRYGYTF.